Given below is one T cell receptor beta chain in context. Its specificity is unknown. The naive CD8 subset, CD45RO-negative cells positively selected for CCR7, excluded terminally differentiated effector memory CD45RA+ cells. Every one of the donors was a Caucasian adult that lived in Nashville, Tennessee. The data derive from a study of shared clonotypes between healthy human individuals. The CDR3 is 16 residues long. Germline V lookup: CDR1 MNHNS, CDR2 SASEGT. V lost 1 base, J lost 8 bases, and 8 bases stayed unmatched. The protocol was immunoSEQ multiplex PCR, while the TCRdb copy is restricted to in-frame clones and leaves out a portion. Altogether around 620,000 clones are present, 90% to 95% being singletons, with the ten largest covering approximately 0.11%. Study findings and constraints: Enrolling few donors narrowed the genetic and exposure-history diversity that was represented. Clonotypes not shared had lower generation probabilities than those common to all four donors.

The sample taken for sequencing was naive CD8+ T cells sorted from blood. This sequence originates from a woman aged 25 to 45 in good health. The chain links TRBV6-1 to TRBJ2-2, with 9 bases lining up with TRBD1. CDR3 sequence: CASSEGGDRESGELFF. CDR3 in DNA: TGTGCCAGCAGTGAAGGAGGGGACAGGGAATCAGGGGAGCTGTTTTTT.